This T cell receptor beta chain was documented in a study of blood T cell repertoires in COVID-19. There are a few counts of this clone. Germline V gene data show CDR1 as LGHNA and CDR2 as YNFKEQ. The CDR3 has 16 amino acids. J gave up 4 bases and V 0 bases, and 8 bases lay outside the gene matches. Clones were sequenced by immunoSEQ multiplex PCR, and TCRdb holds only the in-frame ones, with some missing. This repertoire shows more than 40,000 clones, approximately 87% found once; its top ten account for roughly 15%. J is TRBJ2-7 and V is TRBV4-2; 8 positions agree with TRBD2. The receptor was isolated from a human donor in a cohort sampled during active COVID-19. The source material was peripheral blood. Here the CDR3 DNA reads TGTGCCAGCAGCCAAGAAGCGGGGGCGATTCAGTACGAGCAGTACTTC. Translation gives CASSQEAGAIQYEQYF.